These 16 T cell receptor beta chains were sequenced from one sample in a study of cytotoxic CD8 clonotypes in ibrutinib-treated CLL. Only in-frame clones appear in the TCRdb table, and some are missing; sequencing was by immunoSEQ multiplex PCR. Of nearly 100,000 clones in the sample, 78% were seen once. The sample consisted of PBMCs, taken after 12 months of ibrutinib treatment. These receptors all come from a human donor with chronic lymphocytic leukemia.

This chain joins TRBV16 and TRBJ1-1; D is unclear. CDR3 size: 12 residues. The germline V gene has CDR1 KGHSY and CDR2 FQNENV. With 2 bases removed from V and 3 bases from J, the gap between germline ends came to 4 bases. The CDR3 spells CASSQRDTEAFF. As DNA, the CDR3 is TGTGCCAGCAGCCAACGGGACACTGAAGCTTTCTTT.

The rearrangement uses TRBV7-9 and TRBJ2-3; 9 bases align to TRBD2. Trimming took 8 bases from V and 2 from J; bases not matched to a gene: 8. The CDR3 is 15 residues long. Germline V lookup: CDR1 SEHNR, CDR2 FQNEAQ (reference sequence). The CDR3 nucleotides read TGTGCCAGCGGGTTTCAGCGGGGGGACACAGATACGCAGTATTTT. Protein product: CASGFQRGDTDTQYF.

The chain recombines TRBV5-4 with TRBJ1-2; 11 nucleotides align to TRBD1. Germline V gene sequence: CDR1 SGHNT, CDR2 YYREEE (reference sequence). This CDR3 comprises 15 residues. With V trimmed by 4 bases and J by 4 bases, 6 bases remained unmatched. The CDR3 sequence is CASSLGTGGSYGYTF. In DNA, the CDR3 is TGTGCCAGCAGCCTCGGGACAGGGGGTTCCTATGGCTACACCTTC.

CDR3 nucleotides: TGTGCCAGCAGTCGAGACTACAATGAGCAGTTCTTC. Its translation: CASSRDYNEQFF. The chain combines TRBV6-5 with TRBJ2-1; D remains unclear. The V gene lost 5 bases and the J gene lost 3 bases, with 5 bases spanning the gap. Germline-derived CDR1 and CDR2 are MNHEY and SVGAGI. The CDR3 is 12 amino acids.

The chain couples TRBV7-9 to TRBJ2-3; D is unresolved. The CDR3 consists of 14 residues. Trimming removed 1 base at V and 4 bases at J, with 9 bases between. Per germline, CDR1 SEHNR and CDR2 FQNEAQ (reference sequence). CDR3 nucleotides: TGTGCCAGCAGCTTAGAAGGGTACGCAGATACGCAGTATTTT. Encoded protein: CASSLEGYADTQYF.

The gene calls are TRBV2 and TRBJ1-2; 8 positions match TRBD1. The CDR3 consists of 18 residues. Per germline, CDR1 SNHLY and CDR2 FYNNEI. V was clipped by 5 bases and J by 4 bases; unmatched bases: 18. The CDR3 nucleotides read TGTGCCAGCAGTAAGGGCAGGGGGCGCCAACTAGGGGTCTATGGCTACACCTTC. Translation: CASSKGRGRQLGVYGYTF.

The V call is TRBV6-1, the J call TRBJ2-7; D call uncertain. The CDR3 is made up of 11 amino acids. The V end was cut by 5 bases, the J end by 0 bases, with 2 bases between. Looked up from germline, CDR1 is MNHNS and CDR2 is SASEGT. CDR3 in DNA: TGTGCCAGCAGTCGCTCCTACGAGCAGTACTTC. Translating it yields CASSRSYEQYF.

The chain couples TRBV25-1 to TRBJ1-2; D is undetermined. The CDR3 has 15 residues. Germline V lookup: CDR1 MGHDK, CDR2 SYGVNS. The V end was cut by 4 bases, the J end by 5 bases, with 17 bases between. CDR3 amino acids: CASSALTAMGYGYTF. CDR3 DNA sequence: TGTGCCAGCAGTGCGCTGACGGCTATGGGGTATGGCTACACCTTC.

The count of this clone is one. The V call is TRBV19, the J call TRBJ1-4; D might be TRBD1 (5 bases). Trimming left V 4 bases short and J 6 bases short, with 18 bases between. The CDR3 length is 16 residues. Germline CDR1 and CDR2: LNHDA and SQIVND (reference sequence). The CDR3 nucleotides are TGTGCCAGTAGTACGGGACTGAATGGCTTTTATGAAAAACTGTTTTTT. Its protein product is CASSTGLNGFYEKLFF. Variable domain in full (rest from reference TRBV19 and TRBJ1-4): DGGITQSPKYLFRKEGQNVTLSCEQNLNHDAMYWYRQDPGQGLRLIYYSQIVNDFQKGDIAEGYSVSREKKESFPLTVTSAQKNPTAFYLCASSTGLNGFYEKLFFGSGTQLSVL.

The CDR3 bases are TGCGCCAGCAGCCAAGATGAGATCGGAACTGAAGCTTTCTTT. Amino acids: CASSQDEIGTEAFF. The J gene is TRBJ1-1, the V gene TRBV4-1; D is undetermined. The V and J ends lost 0 bases and 5 bases respectively, with 10 bases between them. Looked up from germline, CDR1 is MGHRA and CDR2 is YSYEKL. The CDR3 is 14 amino acids.

J is TRBJ1-1 and V is TRBV18; D unclear. Germline V CDR1 and CDR2: KGHSH, LQKENI. CDR3 length: 16 amino acids. Trimming shortened V by 2 bases and J by 0 bases, and 13 bases separated the two germline ends. The CDR3 loop is CASSPNKQLMNTEAFF. In DNA, the CDR3 is TGTGCCAGCTCACCAAACAAACAGCTCATGAACACTGAAGCTTTCTTT.

V usage is TRBV11-3 and J usage is TRBJ2-4; D is possibly TRBD1 (6 bases). CDR1 is SGHNT and CDR2 is YENEEA in the germline V gene. The CDR3 sequence is 16 residues long. Trimming removed 5 bases at V and 4 bases at J, with 18 bases between. The CDR3: CASSPGNRVGKNIQYF. In DNA, the CDR3 is TGTGCCAGCAGCCCTGGGAACAGGGTTGGGAAAAACATTCAGTACTTC.

This chain connects TRBV6-4 to TRBJ2-2, with D hard to call. Trimming left V 6 bases short and J 2 bases short, with 10 bases between. Germline values: CDR1 MRHNA, CDR2 SNTAGT. The CDR3 runs to 14 residues. CDR3 sequence reads: CASSIKLNTGELFF. In DNA form, the CDR3 reads TGTGCCAGCAGCATCAAGCTAAACACCGGGGAGCTGTTTTTT.

V and J are TRBV18 and TRBJ2-7, with a tentative D call TRBD2 (6 bases). V was trimmed by 2 bases and J by 6 bases, leaving 14 bases between them. The CDR3 is 14 amino acids. Per germline, CDR1 KGHSH and CDR2 LQKENI. The CDR3 loop reads CASSPVGGTGEQYF. For the CDR3, the DNA is TGTGCCAGCTCACCAGTTGGGGGGACGGGCGAGCAGTACTTC.

This clone appeared once. The J gene is TRBJ2-4, the V gene TRBV7-2, with D unresolved. This CDR3 region has 14 residues. CDR1 is SGHTA, CDR2 FQGNSA, per germline. The V end was cut by 3 bases, the J end by 0 bases, with 6 bases between. DNA of the CDR3: TGTGCCAGCAGCTTTGGTCTAGCCAAAAACATTCAGTACTTC. Protein: CASSFGLAKNIQYF.

The CDR3 is CAWTPGRGTGELFF. CDR3 bases: TGTGCCTGGACCCCGGGTCGCGGAACCGGGGAGCTGTTTTTT. V is TRBV30 and J is TRBJ2-2; D gene unclear. Trimming took 4 bases from V and 5 from J, leaving 14 bases between them. Germline values: CDR1 GTSNPN, CDR2 SVGIG (reference sequence). This CDR3 is 14 amino acids long.